This passage covers 30 T cell receptor beta chains from one sample sequenced in a study of T cell responses to AZD1222 COVID-19 vaccine. Data came from immunoSEQ multiplex PCR; TCRdb stores just in-frame clones and leaves some out. The table includes around 63,000 clones, 85% detected once. Here the sequenced sample was peripheral blood, taken on day 0 of AZD1222 vaccination. The receptors were gathered from an adult in good health.

The V call is TRBV5-1, the J call TRBJ2-5; D is unclear. The V gene's germline CDR1 is SGHRS and CDR2 YFSETQ. This CDR3 spans 14 amino acids. V was trimmed by 0 bases and J by 2 bases, leaving 8 bases between them. CDR3 nucleotide sequence: TGCGCCAGCAGCTTGGGCCTAACTCAAGAGACCCAGTACTTC. It is translated as CASSLGLTQETQYF. Complete variable domain (other parts from reference TRBV5-1 and TRBJ2-5): KAGVTQTPRYLIKTRGQQVTLSCSPISGHRSVSWYQQTPGQGLQFLFEYFSETQRNKGNFPGRFSGRQFSNSRSEMNVSTLELGDSALYLCASSLGLTQETQYFGPGTRLLVL.

This clone was detected only once. The rearrangement links TRBV10-3 to TRBJ1-4; 7 bases line up with TRBD1. The germline V gene encodes CDR1 ENHRY and CDR2 SYGVKD. CDR3 length: 15 amino acids. V lost 1 base and J lost 4; bases outside the gene matches: 3. This chain's CDR3 is CAISEWQGVNEKLFF. CDR3 bases: TGTGCCATCAGTGAGTGGCAGGGGGTTAATGAAAAACTGTTTTTT.

The CDR3 protein is CSASRVSLAKNIQYF. For the CDR3, the DNA is TGCAGTGCTAGTCGCGTATCTTTAGCCAAAAACATTCAGTACTTC. The chain combines TRBV20-1 with TRBJ2-4, with D unresolved. Germline V gives CDR1 DFQATT, CDR2 SNEGSKA (reference sequence). CDR3 length equals 15 residues. With 3 bases removed from V and 0 bases from J, the gap between germline ends came to 12 bases.

V and J are TRBV4-1 and TRBJ1-6; tentative D call: TRBD1 (6 bases). V lost 0 bases to trimming and J lost 10 bases, with 13 bases between them. Germline-derived CDR1 and CDR2 are MGHRA and YSYEKL. The length of the CDR3 is 15 residues. CDR3 DNA sequence: TGCGCCAGCAGCCAAGAAGTTCCAGGGGAGTCACCCCTCCACTTT. It yields the protein CASSQEVPGESPLHF.

The rearrangement joins TRBV29-1 to TRBJ1-2; 9 bases map to TRBD1. Trimming removed 7 bases from V and 3 bases from J; junction bases left unmatched: 6. This CDR3 comprises 13 residues. Per the germline V gene, CDR1 is SQVTM and CDR2 is ANQGSEA. CDR3 region: CSGGTGSHYGYTF. In DNA, the CDR3 is TGCAGCGGGGGGACAGGGTCCCACTATGGCTACACCTTC.

This chain links TRBV29-1 with TRBJ1-1; D is perhaps TRBD1 (5 bases). The CDR3 has 16 amino acids. Looked up from germline, CDR1 is SQVTM and CDR2 is ANQGSEA. V was trimmed by 2 bases and J by 0 bases, leaving 16 bases between them. The CDR3 DNA sequence: TGCAGCGTTGAAATGGGAGGGACCGTTATGAACACTGAAGCTTTCTTT. Amino acid sequence: CSVEMGGTVMNTEAFF.

The V and J genes are TRBV6-5 and TRBJ1-5; TRBD1 aligns across 8 bases. Germline V CDR1 and CDR2: MNHEY, SVGAGI. With V trimmed by 6 bases and J by 5 bases, 9 bases remained unmatched. CDR3 size: 15 residues. The chain's CDR3 is CASRDQTQGDQPQHF. CDR3 nucleotide sequence: TGTGCCAGCAGGGACCAGACACAGGGGGATCAGCCCCAGCATTTT.

The chain joins TRBV9 to TRBJ1-2; D possibly corresponds to TRBD1 (5 bases). CDR3 size: 15 residues. V was trimmed by 0 bases and J by 2 bases, leaving 11 bases between them. The germline CDR1 and CDR2 sequences are SGDLS and YYNGEE. CDR3 sequence reads: CASSVDGGSNYGYTF. For the CDR3, the DNA is TGTGCCAGCAGCGTAGATGGGGGTTCGAACTATGGCTACACCTTC.

The chain is built from TRBV7-6 and TRBJ2-5; tentatively, D is TRBD2 (5 bases). V lost 7 bases and J 2 bases, leaving 17 bases between the germline ends. CDR1 is SGHVS and CDR2 is FNYEAQ in the germline V gene. The CDR3 loop spans 15 amino acids. This chain's CDR3 is CASTRYISVQETQYF. The CDR3 DNA reads TGTGCCAGCACCCGGTATATTAGCGTGCAAGAGACCCAGTACTTC.

This clone came up once. CDR3 sequence reads: CASSLGNSYEQYF. CDR3 nucleotide sequence: TGTGCCAGCAGCTTAGGCAACTCCTACGAGCAGTACTTC. The V and J genes are TRBV11-3 and TRBJ2-7; D gene uncertain. V was shortened by 1 base and J by 0 bases, with 4 bases between the two germline ends. The CDR3 loop spans 13 amino acids. Germline CDR1 reads SGHNT; CDR2 reads YENEEA.

V is TRBV3-1 (or the pseudogene TRBV3-2) and J is TRBJ1-2; D is perhaps TRBD1 (6 bases). The V and J ends lost 3 bases and 8 bases respectively, with 16 bases between them. Germline CDR1 reads LGHDT; CDR2 reads YNNKEL (reference sequence). The CDR3 contains 14 residues. CDR3 nucleotide sequence: TGTGCCAGCAGCCAGATACCGGACAGCGGGGGCTACACCTTC. As protein: CASSQIPDSGGYTF.

The chain couples TRBV2 to TRBJ2-7; D is uncertain. Germline lookup yields CDR1 SNHLY and CDR2 FYNNEI. Trimming removed 7 bases at V and 7 bases at J, with 17 bases between. The CDR3 has 13 amino acids. CDR3 sequence reads: CASTPRAEVEQYF. The CDR3 nucleotides read TGTGCCAGCACCCCACGGGCTGAAGTGGAGCAGTACTTC.

The chain recombines TRBV29-1 with TRBJ1-4; 7 nucleotides agree with TRBD1. Trimming removed 4 bases from V and 0 bases from J; junction bases left unmatched: 5. There are 15 residues in the CDR3. Germline V CDR1 and CDR2: SQVTM, ANQGSEA. CDR3 nucleotide sequence: TGCAGCGTTGTAATGCAGGGGGCAACTAATGAAAAACTGTTTTTT. Its translation is CSVVMQGATNEKLFF.

The chain recombines TRBV4-2 with TRBJ2-5; D ambiguous. CDR3 size: 14 residues. Germline CDR1 and CDR2: LGHNA and YNFKEQ. Trimming stripped 1 base from V and 2 bases from J, with 8 bases between. In nucleotides, the CDR3 is TGTGCCAGCAGCCAAGGTATCCGACAAGAGACCCAGTACTTC. This gives the protein CASSQGIRQETQYF.

The chain is built from TRBV19 and TRBJ1-2; D uncertain. The CDR3 is 14 residues long. Germline V gene data show CDR1 as LNHDA and CDR2 as SQIVND (reference sequence). Trimming left V 2 bases short and J 4 bases short, with 11 bases between. The CDR3 coding sequence is TGTGCCAGTAGTATATCACGGAACGGCTATGGCTACACCTTC. This sequence encodes CASSISRNGYGYTF.

This clone was seen more than once but under ten times. The chain is built from TRBV9 and TRBJ2-2, with unresolved D. CDR3 size: 15 residues. The V end lost 0 bases, the J end lost 7 bases, and 13 bases lay between the germline ends. The germline V gene has CDR1 SGDLS and CDR2 YYNGEE. CDR3 bases: TGTGCCAGCAGCGTAGTGCCCGGGTCTGACGGGGAGCTGTTTTTT. It codes for CASSVVPGSDGELFF.

This chain uses TRBV6-5 with TRBJ1-4; perhaps TRBD1 as D (5 bases). Trimming cost V 5 bases and J 8 bases, with 15 bases left between them. This CDR3 region has 14 residues. Per the germline V gene, CDR1 is MNHEY and CDR2 is SVGAGI. In DNA form, the CDR3 reads TGTGCCAGCAGTAGGGTTGGGACGGGCGAAAAACTGTTTTTT. Amino acid sequence: CASSRVGTGEKLFF.

The CDR3: CASSLYLAGNGANVLTF. DNA of the CDR3: TGCGCCAGCAGCTTGTATCTAGCTGGGAACGGGGCCAACGTCCTGACTTTC. The chain links TRBV5-1 to TRBJ2-6; TRBD2 is a possible D gene (5 bases). The CDR3 has 17 amino acids. V was trimmed by 1 base and J by 4 bases, leaving 15 bases between them. Looked up from germline, CDR1 is SGHRS and CDR2 is YFSETQ.

This clone was observed once. The J gene is TRBJ1-2, the V gene TRBV5-4, with TRBD1 identical over 7 bases. Trimming removed 5 bases from V and 5 bases from J; junction bases left unmatched: 9. Looked up from germline, CDR1 is SGHNT and CDR2 is YYREEE (reference sequence). This CDR3 has 14 amino acids. CDR3 residues: CASRRQGGSYGYTF. CDR3 DNA: TGTGCCAGCAGGCGACAGGGAGGGAGTTATGGCTACACCTTC.

This clone came up once. The chain recombines TRBV5-4 with TRBJ2-7; 8 bases line up with TRBD2. CDR1 and CDR2 from the germline V gene are SGHNT and YYREEE (reference sequence). Germline trimming cut 4 bases from V and 5 bases from J; bases unmatched to any gene: 8. This CDR3 comprises 14 residues. In DNA, the CDR3 is TGTGCCAGCAGCCCCGAAGTAGCGGGGAACGAGCAGTACTTC. It specifies CASSPEVAGNEQYF. Full variable domain (rest looked up from reference TRBV5-4 and TRBJ2-7): ETGVTQSPTHLIKTRGQQVTLRCSSQSGHNTVSWYQQALGQGPQFIFQYYREEENGRGNFPPRFSGLQFPNYSSELNVNALELDDSALYLCASSPEVAGNEQYFGPGTRLTVT.

In its sample, this clone was seen once. The rearrangement uses TRBV3-1 (or the pseudogene TRBV3-2) and TRBJ2-2; D perhaps matches TRBD1 (5 bases). CDR3 length equals 15 residues. Germline-derived CDR1 and CDR2 are LGHDT and YNNKEL (reference sequence). V dropped 3 bases and J dropped 0 bases, with 8 bases sitting between them. CDR3 sequence: CASSQGPANTGELFF. CDR3 DNA sequence: TGTGCCAGCAGCCAGGGGCCCGCGAACACCGGGGAGCTGTTTTTT.

This chain links TRBV6-2 or TRBV6-3 with TRBJ1-1, with 8 bases lining up with TRBD1. The CDR3 extends over 13 amino acids. CDR1 MNHEY and CDR2 SVGEGT come from the germline V gene. The junction had 4 bases not matched to a gene; V was cut back by 3 bases and J by 7 bases. CDR3 sequence: CASSYGQGVEAFF. The CDR3 coding sequence is TGTGCCAGCAGTTATGGACAGGGCGTTGAAGCTTTCTTT.

V and J are TRBV19 and TRBJ2-1; 9 bases map to TRBD2. CDR1 LNHDA and CDR2 SQIVND come from the germline V gene (reference sequence). V shed 7 bases, J shed 9 bases, and the junction held 10 bases outside the gene matches. The length of the CDR3 is 14 residues. DNA for the CDR3: TGTGCCAGTAACCCCCAAGCGGGGGGAGGTGAGCAGTTCTTC. Translation gives CASNPQAGGGEQFF.

The CDR3 DNA reads as TGTGCCAGCAGCGCGGGAGGGCGGGGGAACTACAATGAGCAGTTCTTC. Protein: CASSAGGRGNYNEQFF. The chain recombines TRBV9 with TRBJ2-1; 8 bases are shared with TRBD2. CDR1 SGDLS and CDR2 YYNGEE come from the germline V gene. The CDR3 length is 16 residues. V shed 3 bases, J shed 3 bases, and the junction held 8 bases outside the gene matches.

V is TRBV7-3 and J is TRBJ2-3, with 8 bases aligning to TRBD2. The trim removed 1 base at V and 1 base at J, leaving 4 bases unmatched. The CDR3 is 16 residues long. From germline, CDR1 is SGHTA and CDR2 FQGTGA. The CDR3 reads CASSLMGAGGTDTQYF. CDR3 DNA: TGTGCCAGCAGCTTAATGGGAGCGGGGGGCACAGATACGCAGTATTTT.

Written as DNA, the CDR3 is TGTGCCAGCAGCTTACTAGGACAGGGGGAGAGAACTGAAGCTTTCTTT. Translating it yields CASSLLGQGERTEAFF. The chain joins TRBV7-3 to TRBJ1-1; 10 bases match TRBD1. CDR1 is SGHTA, CDR2 FQGTGA, per germline. With V trimmed by 2 bases and J by 5 bases, 8 bases remained unmatched. The CDR3 is made up of 16 amino acids.

The chain recombines TRBV6-1 with TRBJ2-3; D gene uncertain. The V and J ends lost 3 bases and 6 bases respectively, with 4 bases between them. The CDR3 has 11 residues. In germline, CDR1 is MNHNS, CDR2 SASEGT. CDR3 nucleotides: TGTGCCAGCAGTGAGAGGGATACGCAGTATTTT. It encodes CASSERDTQYF.

This CDR3 is CASSLDEGSETQYF. CDR3 coding DNA: TGTGCCAGCTCACTGGACGAGGGTTCAGAGACCCAGTACTTC. The chain is built from TRBV18 and TRBJ2-5; a possible D gene is TRBD2 (5 bases). V gave up 4 bases and J gave up 4 bases, with 13 bases separating them. Germline V gene data show CDR1 as KGHSH and CDR2 as LQKENI. The CDR3 loop spans 14 amino acids.

The rearrangement links TRBV10-3 to TRBJ1-2; weak D call: TRBD1 (5 bases). Per the germline V gene, CDR1 is ENHRY and CDR2 is SYGVKD. The CDR3 runs 12 residues. Trimming left V 3 bases short and J 8 bases short, with 10 bases between. CDR3 loop: CAISERDSGYTF. The CDR3, as DNA: TGTGCCATCAGTGAAAGGGACTCGGGCTACACCTTC.

The CDR3 nucleotides read TGTGCCAGTACCAATCGGGGTAGCGGGGCCCTAAACACCGGGGAGCTGTTTTTT. Amino acid sequence: CASTNRGSGALNTGELFF. The chain joins TRBV19 to TRBJ2-2, with 8 bases that match TRBD2. The CDR3 length is 18 residues. Trimming removed 7 bases from V and 2 bases from J; junction bases left unmatched: 15. The germline gives CDR1 LNHDA, CDR2 SQIVND (reference sequence).